Presented here are 15 T cell receptor beta chains from one specimen sequenced in a study of PD-1 blockade in classical Hodgkin lymphoma. The sample's time point: cycle 4 day 1 (C4D1), after five to seven weeks of nivolumab. Every patient had relapsed following autologous stem cell transplantation, and cohorts differed in brentuximab vedotin exposure. Clones were read by immunoSEQ multiplex PCR, and TCRdb kept only the in-frame ones, dropping some. Of over 70,000 clones in the sample, around nine tenths were seen once. The input for sequencing was peripheral blood mononuclear cells (PBMCs), taken before the fourth cycle of nivolumab. The receptors were sampled from a human donor with classical Hodgkin lymphoma.

V usage is TRBV5-6 and J usage is TRBJ2-3, with 9 nucleotides matching TRBD2. The CDR3 sequence is 14 residues long. Trimming took 8 bases from V and 2 from J; bases not matched to a gene: 6. Germline CDR1 and CDR2: SGHDT and YYEEEE. CDR3 residues: CASGQRGATDTQYF. In DNA, the CDR3 is TGTGCCAGTGGCCAGCGGGGGGCCACAGATACGCAGTATTTT. Filled out from reference TRBV5-6 and TRBJ2-3, the complete variable domain reads DAGVTQSPTHLIKTRGQQVTLRCSPKSGHDTVSWYQQALGQGPQFIFQYYEEEERQRGNFPDRFSGHQFPNYSSELNVNALLLGDSALYLCASGQRGATDTQYFGPGTRLTVL.

The chain recombines TRBV29-1 with TRBJ2-7; the D is unclear. This CDR3 contains 11 residues. Deletions cut 0 bases from V and 2 bases from J, with 2 bases between. In germline, CDR1 is SQVTM, CDR2 ANQGSEA. Here the CDR3 reads CSVEDPYEQYF. In nucleotides, the CDR3 is TGCAGCGTTGAAGACCCCTACGAGCAGTACTTC.

The chain uses TRBV7-2 and TRBJ1-3; TRBD1 agrees at 8 bases. V lost 5 bases and J lost 2; bases outside the gene matches: 5. This CDR3 contains 15 residues. Per the germline V gene, CDR1 is SGHTA and CDR2 is FQGNSA. The CDR3 loop is CASSAATGAGNTIYF. The CDR3, as DNA: TGTGCCAGCAGCGCAGCGACAGGGGCTGGAAACACCATATATTTT.

This clone was seen just once. The chain couples TRBV11-2 to TRBJ1-2; 9 bases match TRBD1. The CDR3 runs 18 residues. Germline CDR1 reads SGHAT; CDR2 reads FQNNGV. Losses at the gene ends were 6 bases for V and 8 bases for J; bases not matched to a gene: 22. CDR3: CASSLETGQGPFVGGYTF. The CDR3, as DNA: TGTGCCAGCAGTCTAGAAACGGGACAGGGCCCTTTCGTCGGCGGCTACACCTTC.

This clone has just one count. The chain has TRBV6-6 and TRBJ2-3; D remains unclear. CDR3 length equals 14 residues. Germline-derived CDR1 and CDR2 are MNHNY and SVGAGI (reference sequence). Trimming took 7 bases from V and 2 from J, leaving 13 bases between them. The CDR3 nucleotides are TGTGCCAGCATAAGGCAGGCGCACACAGATACGCAGTATTTT. Residues: CASIRQAHTDTQYF.

In its sample, this clone was seen once. The chain is built from TRBV18 and TRBJ1-1; TRBD1 matches 9 bases. There are 16 residues in the CDR3. Trimming cost V 4 bases and J 5 bases; bases outside gene matches: 11. Germline V gene lookup returns CDR1 KGHSH and CDR2 LQKENI. The CDR3 region is CASSRGQGLLPTEAFF. For the CDR3, the DNA is TGTGCCAGCTCACGCGGACAGGGGTTGCTTCCAACTGAAGCTTTCTTT. Full variable domain (remainder filled in from reference TRBV18 and TRBJ1-1): NAGVMQNPRHLVRRRGQEARLRCSPMKGHSHVYWYRQLPEEGLKFMVYLQKENIIDESGMPKERFSAEFPKEGPSILRIQQVVRGDSAAYFCASSRGQGLLPTEAFFGQGTRLTVV.

J is TRBJ2-5 and V is TRBV18; TRBD2 aligns across 12 bases. With V trimmed by 5 bases and J by 5 bases, 9 bases remained unmatched. The germline V gene has CDR1 KGHSH and CDR2 LQKENI. The length of the CDR3 is 16 residues. The CDR3 nucleotides are TGTGCCAGCTCATACGGACTAGCGGGGACGGGGGAGACCCAGTACTTC. It specifies CASSYGLAGTGETQYF.

The CDR3 bases are TGTGCCAGCAGCCGGGGCCCTGAATATGGCTACACCTTC. The encoded protein is CASSRGPEYGYTF. This rearrangement joins TRBV6-6 to TRBJ1-2, with D maybe TRBD1 (5 bases). This CDR3 contains 13 residues. The V end was cut by 6 bases, the J end by 5 bases, with 13 bases between. The germline V gene has CDR1 MNHNY and CDR2 SVGAGI (reference sequence).

This chain joins TRBV6-6 and TRBJ1-2, with 9 bases aligning to TRBD1. In germline, CDR1 is MNHNY, CDR2 SVGAGI (reference sequence). The CDR3 is 14 amino acids. V lost 7 bases to trimming and J lost 4 bases; unmatched junction nucleotides: 7. The CDR3 sequence is CASTPGDRAYGYTF. The CDR3 DNA reads TGTGCCAGCACGCCCGGGGACAGGGCCTATGGCTACACCTTC.

In this sample, this clone turned up a few times. This sequence joins TRBV7-6 and TRBJ2-5; D is ambiguous. The V gene lost 5 bases and the J gene lost 5 bases, with 18 bases spanning the gap. The germline gives CDR1 SGHVS, CDR2 FNYEAQ. The CDR3 contains 15 residues. CDR3 sequence reads: CASSPWAYLPETQYF. The CDR3 bases are TGTGCCAGCAGCCCGTGGGCCTACCTACCGGAGACCCAGTACTTC.

This chain uses TRBV9 with TRBJ2-7; D remains ambiguous. Germline CDR1 and CDR2: SGDLS and YYNGEE. The CDR3 is made up of 14 amino acids. V was cut by 3 bases and J by 0 bases, with 10 bases left in between. The CDR3 region has the DNA TGTGCCAGCAGCGAAGACGGTATCTCCTACGAGCAGTACTTC. Translated, it gives CASSEDGISYEQYF.

The rearrangement uses TRBV7-9 and TRBJ2-3; D is perhaps TRBD1 (5 bases). This CDR3 contains 16 residues. The germline V and J ends were trimmed by 1 base and 2 bases, with 13 bases remaining between them. Germline-derived CDR1 and CDR2 are SEHNR and FQNEAQ (reference sequence). The DNA of the CDR3 is TGTGCCAGCAGCTTAGGGGCAGGGCATAACACAGATACGCAGTATTTT. The encoded protein is CASSLGAGHNTDTQYF.

The chain recombines TRBV6-1 with TRBJ1-1; D is unclear. The germline CDR1 and CDR2 sequences are MNHNS and SASEGT. Trimming left V 1 base short and J 6 bases short, with 12 bases between. The length of the CDR3 is 14 residues. The CDR3 nucleotides read TGTGCCAGCAGTGAAGTAAGGGTTCCCGCTGAAGCTTTCTTT. Translation gives CASSEVRVPAEAFF.

The chain links TRBV7-2 to TRBJ1-2; D is ambiguous. There are 13 residues in the CDR3. Germline V CDR1 and CDR2: SGHTA, FQGNSA. V lost 1 base and J lost 1, with 4 bases in between. The CDR3 region has the DNA TGTGCCAGCAGCTTAGGCGTTAACTATGGCTACACCTTC. Amino acids: CASSLGVNYGYTF. Complete variable domain (other parts from reference TRBV7-2 and TRBJ1-2): GAGVSQSPSNKVTEKGKDVELRCDPISGHTALYWYRQSLGQGLEFLIYFQGNSAPDKSGLPSDRFSAERTGGSVSTLTIQRTQQEDSAVYLCASSLGVNYGYTFGSGTRLTVV.

The V and J genes are TRBV25-1 and TRBJ2-2, with 8 bases that match TRBD1. CDR3 size: 16 residues. V shed 1 base and J 5 bases; nucleotides not matched to a gene: 6. Germline CDR1 MGHDK, CDR2 SYGVNS. CDR3 loop: CASSESRGLLTGELFF. As DNA, the CDR3 is TGTGCCAGCAGTGAATCCAGGGGGCTGTTGACCGGGGAGCTGTTTTTT.